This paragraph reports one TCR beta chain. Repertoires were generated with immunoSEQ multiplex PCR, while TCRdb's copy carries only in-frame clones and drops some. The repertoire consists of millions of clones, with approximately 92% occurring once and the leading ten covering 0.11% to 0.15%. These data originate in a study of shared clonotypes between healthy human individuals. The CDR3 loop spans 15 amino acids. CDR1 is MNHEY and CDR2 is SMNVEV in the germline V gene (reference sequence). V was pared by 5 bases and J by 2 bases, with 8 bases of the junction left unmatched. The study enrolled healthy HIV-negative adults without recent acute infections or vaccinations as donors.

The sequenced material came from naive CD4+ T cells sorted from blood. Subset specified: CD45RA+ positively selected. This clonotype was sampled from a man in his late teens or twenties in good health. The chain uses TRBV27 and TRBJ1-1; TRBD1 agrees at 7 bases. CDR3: CASSRTGQLNTEAFF. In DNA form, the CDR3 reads TGTGCCAGCAGTCGCACGGGACAGCTTAACACTGAAGCTTTCTTT.